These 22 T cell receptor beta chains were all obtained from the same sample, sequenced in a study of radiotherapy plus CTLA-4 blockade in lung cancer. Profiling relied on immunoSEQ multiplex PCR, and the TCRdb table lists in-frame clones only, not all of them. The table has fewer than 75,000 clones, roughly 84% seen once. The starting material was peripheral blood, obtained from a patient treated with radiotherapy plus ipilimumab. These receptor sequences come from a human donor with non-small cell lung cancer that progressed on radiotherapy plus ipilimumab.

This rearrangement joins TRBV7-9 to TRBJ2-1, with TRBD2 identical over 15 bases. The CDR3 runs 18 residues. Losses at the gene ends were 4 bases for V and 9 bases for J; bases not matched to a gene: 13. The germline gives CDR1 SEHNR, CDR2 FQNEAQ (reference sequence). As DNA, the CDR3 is TGTGCCAGCAGCTCCGGGACTAGCGGGAGGTGGGGTTCCAGTGAGCAGTTCTTC. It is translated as CASSSGTSGRWGSSEQFF.

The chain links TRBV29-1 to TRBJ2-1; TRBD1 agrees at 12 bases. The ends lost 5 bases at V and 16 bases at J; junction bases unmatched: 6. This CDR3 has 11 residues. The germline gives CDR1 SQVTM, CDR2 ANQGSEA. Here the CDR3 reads CSVSTGTGGFF. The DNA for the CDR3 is TGCAGCGTTTCGACCGGGACAGGGGGCTTCTTC.

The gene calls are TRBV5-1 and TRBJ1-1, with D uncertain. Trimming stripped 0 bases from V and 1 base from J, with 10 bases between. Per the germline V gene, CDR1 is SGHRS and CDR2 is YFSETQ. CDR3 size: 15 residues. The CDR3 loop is CASSLGGARNTEAFF. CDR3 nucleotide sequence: TGCGCCAGCAGCTTGGGGGGAGCGAGGAACACTGAAGCTTTCTTT.

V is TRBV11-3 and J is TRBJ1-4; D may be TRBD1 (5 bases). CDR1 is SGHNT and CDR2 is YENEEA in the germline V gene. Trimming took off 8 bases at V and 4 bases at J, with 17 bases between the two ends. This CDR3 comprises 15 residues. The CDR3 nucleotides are TGTGCCAGCTCCAACAGACAGAGCTTTAATGAAAAACTGTTTTTT. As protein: CASSNRQSFNEKLFF. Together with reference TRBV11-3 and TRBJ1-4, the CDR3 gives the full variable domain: EAGVVQSPRYKIIEKKQPVAFWCNPISGHNTLYWYLQNLGQGPELLIRYENEEAVDDSQLPKDRFSAERLKGVDSTLKIQPAELGDSAVYLCASSNRQSFNEKLFFGSGTQLSVL.

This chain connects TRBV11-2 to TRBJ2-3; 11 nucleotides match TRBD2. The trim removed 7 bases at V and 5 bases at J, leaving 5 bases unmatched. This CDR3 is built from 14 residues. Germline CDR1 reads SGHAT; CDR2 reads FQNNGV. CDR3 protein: CASTVGLAGDTQYF. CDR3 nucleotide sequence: TGTGCCAGCACGGTCGGACTAGCGGGAGATACGCAGTATTTT.

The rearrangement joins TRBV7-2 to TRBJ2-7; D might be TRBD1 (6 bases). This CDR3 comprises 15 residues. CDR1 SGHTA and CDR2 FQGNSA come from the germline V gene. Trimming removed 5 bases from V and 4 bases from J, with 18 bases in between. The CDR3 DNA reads TGTGCCAGCAGCCTCCCCGGGACATTCGGATACGAGCAGTACTTC. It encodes CASSLPGTFGYEQYF.

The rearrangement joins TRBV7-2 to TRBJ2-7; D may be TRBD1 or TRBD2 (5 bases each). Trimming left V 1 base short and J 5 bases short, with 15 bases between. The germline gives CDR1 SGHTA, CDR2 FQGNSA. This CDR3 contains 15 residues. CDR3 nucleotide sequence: TGTGCCAGCAGCTTAGGTCTGGGGGTGGTAAACGAGCAGTACTTC. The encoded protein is CASSLGLGVVNEQYF.

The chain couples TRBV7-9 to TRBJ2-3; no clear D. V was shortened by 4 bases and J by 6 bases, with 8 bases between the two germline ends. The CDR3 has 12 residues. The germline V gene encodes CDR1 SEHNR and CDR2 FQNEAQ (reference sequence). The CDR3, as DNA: TGTGCCAGCAGCTCACAGAGGGATACGCAGTATTTT. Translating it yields CASSSQRDTQYF.

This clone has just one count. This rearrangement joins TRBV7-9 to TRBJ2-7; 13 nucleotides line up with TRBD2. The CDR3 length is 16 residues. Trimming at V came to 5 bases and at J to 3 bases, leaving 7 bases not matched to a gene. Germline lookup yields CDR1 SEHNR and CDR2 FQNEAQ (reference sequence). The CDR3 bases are TGTGCCAGCAGCCCCCGACTAGCGGGAGGCAACTACGAGCAGTACGTC. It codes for CASSPRLAGGNYEQYV.

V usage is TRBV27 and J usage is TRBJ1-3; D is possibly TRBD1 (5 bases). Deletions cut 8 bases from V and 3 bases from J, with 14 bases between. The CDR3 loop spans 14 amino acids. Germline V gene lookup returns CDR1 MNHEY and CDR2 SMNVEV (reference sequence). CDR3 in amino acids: CASAAWGNGNTIYF. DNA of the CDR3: TGTGCCAGCGCCGCTTGGGGGAATGGAAACACCATATATTTT.

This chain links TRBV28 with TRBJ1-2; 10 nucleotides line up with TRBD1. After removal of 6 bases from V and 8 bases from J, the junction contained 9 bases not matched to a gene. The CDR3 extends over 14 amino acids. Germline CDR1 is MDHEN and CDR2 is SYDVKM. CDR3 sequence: CASRPGTGVEGYTF. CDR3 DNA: TGTGCCAGCAGGCCCGGGACAGGGGTGGAAGGCTACACCTTC.

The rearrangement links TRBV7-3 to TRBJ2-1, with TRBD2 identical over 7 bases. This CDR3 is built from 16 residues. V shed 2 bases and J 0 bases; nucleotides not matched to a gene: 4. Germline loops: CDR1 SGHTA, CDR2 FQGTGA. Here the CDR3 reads CASSLLGGSSYNEQFF. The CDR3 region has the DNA TGTGCCAGCAGCTTACTTGGCGGGAGCTCCTACAATGAGCAGTTCTTC.

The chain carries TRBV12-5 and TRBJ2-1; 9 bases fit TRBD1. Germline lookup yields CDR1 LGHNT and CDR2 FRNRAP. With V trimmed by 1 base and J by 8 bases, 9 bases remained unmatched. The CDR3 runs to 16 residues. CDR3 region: CASGLETGQGVHEQFF. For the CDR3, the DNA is TGTGCTAGTGGTTTGGAGACGGGACAGGGTGTCCATGAGCAGTTCTTC.

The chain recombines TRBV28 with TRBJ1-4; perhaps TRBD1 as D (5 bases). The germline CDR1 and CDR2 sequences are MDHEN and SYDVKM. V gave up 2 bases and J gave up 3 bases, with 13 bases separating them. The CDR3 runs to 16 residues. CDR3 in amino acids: CASSLKIWGSNEKLFF. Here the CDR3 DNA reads TGTGCCAGCAGTTTAAAGATATGGGGGTCTAATGAAAAACTGTTTTTT.

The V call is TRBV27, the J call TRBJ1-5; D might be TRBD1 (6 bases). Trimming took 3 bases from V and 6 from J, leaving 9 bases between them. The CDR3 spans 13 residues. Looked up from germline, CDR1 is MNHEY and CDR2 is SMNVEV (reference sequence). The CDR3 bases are TGTGCCAGCAGTTTCGACAGGTTTCAGCCCCAGCATTTT. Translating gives CASSFDRFQPQHF.

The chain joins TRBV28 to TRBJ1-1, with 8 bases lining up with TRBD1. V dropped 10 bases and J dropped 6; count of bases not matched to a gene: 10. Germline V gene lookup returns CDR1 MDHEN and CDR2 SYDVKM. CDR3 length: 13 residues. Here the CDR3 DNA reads TGTGCCATCCTGGGACAGGTGGGGGCTGAAGCTTTCTTT. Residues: CAILGQVGAEAFF.

The CDR3 loop is CASSDWTQSYEQYF. The CDR3 DNA sequence: TGTGCCAGCAGTGATTGGACACAATCCTACGAGCAGTACTTC. The rearrangement uses TRBV6-1 and TRBJ2-7, with a weak D call TRBD1 (5 bases). CDR3 size: 14 residues. V lost 3 bases and J lost 1, with 10 bases in between. Germline CDR1 MNHNS, CDR2 SASEGT.

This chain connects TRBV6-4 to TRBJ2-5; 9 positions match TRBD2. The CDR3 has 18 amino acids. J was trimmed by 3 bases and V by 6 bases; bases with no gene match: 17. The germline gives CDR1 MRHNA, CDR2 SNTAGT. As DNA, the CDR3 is TGTGCCAGCAGCCCCCCGGGCGGGACTAGCAGTGGAGAAGAGACCCAGTACTTC. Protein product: CASSPPGGTSSGEETQYF.

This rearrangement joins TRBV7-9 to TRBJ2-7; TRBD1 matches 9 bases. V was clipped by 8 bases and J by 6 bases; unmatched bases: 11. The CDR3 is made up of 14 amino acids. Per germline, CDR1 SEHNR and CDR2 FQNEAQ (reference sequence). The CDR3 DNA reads TGTGCCAGCCATGACAGGGGGTCGGTAGGCGAGCAGTACTTC. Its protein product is CASHDRGSVGEQYF.

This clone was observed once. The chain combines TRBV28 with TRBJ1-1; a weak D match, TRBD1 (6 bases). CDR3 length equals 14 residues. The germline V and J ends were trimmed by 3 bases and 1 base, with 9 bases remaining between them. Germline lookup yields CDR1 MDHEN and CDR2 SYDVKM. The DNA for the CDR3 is TGTGCCAGCAGTTTGGTGACAGGGAACACTGAAGCTTTCTTT. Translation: CASSLVTGNTEAFF.

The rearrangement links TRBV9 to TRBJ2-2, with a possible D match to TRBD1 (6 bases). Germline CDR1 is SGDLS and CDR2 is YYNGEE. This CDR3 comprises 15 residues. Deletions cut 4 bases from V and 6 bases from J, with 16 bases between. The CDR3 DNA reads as TGTGCCAGCAGCATAACGGACACAGGGTCCGGGGAGCTGTTTTTT. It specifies CASSITDTGSGELFF.

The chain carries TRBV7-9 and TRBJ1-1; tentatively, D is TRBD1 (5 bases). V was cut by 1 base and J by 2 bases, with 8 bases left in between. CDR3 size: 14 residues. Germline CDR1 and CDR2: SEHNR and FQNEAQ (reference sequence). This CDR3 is CASSLGQLNTEAFF. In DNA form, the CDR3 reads TGTGCCAGCAGCTTAGGACAGTTAAACACTGAAGCTTTCTTT.